This TCR beta chain is from a study of blood T cell repertoires in COVID-19. Original processing methods: Estimation of nucleated cell counts was performed using reference gene primer amplification. Sequencing used immunoSEQ multiplex PCR; TCRdb keeps in-frame clones, though not all of them. Clone size and V and J calls were adopted from that table, with D and trimming inferred from the DNA. Among about 370,000 clones listed, 85% to 90% were seen once. The study recruited people aged 18 to 89 years across more than 20 US areas. Participant reports of clinical history set cohort assignment. Germline V gene lookup returns CDR1 MNHNY and CDR2 SVGAGI (reference sequence). The CDR3 loop spans 12 amino acids. J gave up 7 bases and V 5 bases, and 1 base lay outside the gene matches.

The chain is built from TRBV6-6 and TRBJ1-5; 8 bases map to TRBD1. The specimen was PBMCs or T cells enriched from blood (not recorded which). The sequence came from a man between 18 and 29 years old who had recovered from COVID-19. The CDR3 sequence is CASSTGGQPQHF. CDR3 nucleotides: TGTGCCAGCAGTACAGGGGGGCAGCCCCAGCATTTT.